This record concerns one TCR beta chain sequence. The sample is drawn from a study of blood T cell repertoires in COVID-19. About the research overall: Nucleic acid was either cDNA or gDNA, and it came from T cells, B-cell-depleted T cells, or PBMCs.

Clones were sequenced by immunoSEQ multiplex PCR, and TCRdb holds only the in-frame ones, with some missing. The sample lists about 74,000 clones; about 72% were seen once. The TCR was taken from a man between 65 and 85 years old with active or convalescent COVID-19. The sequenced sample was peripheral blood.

The CDR3 sequence: CASSLPRTDTQYF. DNA of the CDR3: TGTGCCAGCAGTTTACCCAGAACAGATACGCAGTATTTT. The chain couples TRBV28 to TRBJ2-3; D is undetermined. Germline V lookup: CDR1 MDHEN, CDR2 SYDVKM. V was clipped by 2 bases and J by 3 bases, with 6 bases between them. The CDR3 consists of 13 residues.